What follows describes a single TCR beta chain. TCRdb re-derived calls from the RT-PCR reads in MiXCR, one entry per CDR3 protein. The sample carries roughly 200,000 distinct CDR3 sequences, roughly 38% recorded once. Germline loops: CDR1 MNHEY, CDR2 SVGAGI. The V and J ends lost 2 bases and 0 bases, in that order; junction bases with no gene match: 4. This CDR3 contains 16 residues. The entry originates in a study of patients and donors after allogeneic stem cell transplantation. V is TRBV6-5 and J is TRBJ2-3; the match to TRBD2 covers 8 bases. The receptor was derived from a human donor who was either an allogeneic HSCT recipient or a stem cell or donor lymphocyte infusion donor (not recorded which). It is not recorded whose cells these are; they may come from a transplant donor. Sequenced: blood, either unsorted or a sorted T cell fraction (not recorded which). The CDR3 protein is CASSYGTRPSTDTQYF. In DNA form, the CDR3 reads TGTGCCAGCAGTTACGGGACTAGACCTAGCACAGATACGCAGTATTTT.